These 28 T cell receptor beta chains were sequenced from one sample in a study of vaccination and CD4 T cells after COVID-19. Once obtained from cultured CD4+ T cells, the DNA was sequenced using the Oncomine TCR Beta short-read assay. One entry per CDR3 protein, called by TCRdb with MiXCR from the PCR reads. There are about 20,000 distinct CDR3 sequences in the sample; roughly three fifths occur only once, and about 8.9% lies in the top ten. For these receptors, no antigen is known. Treatment described: roughly ten-day PBMC culture with coronavirus spike peptide pools or control peptides (ViraFEST assay). The sequencing used CD4+ T cells from blood, cultured in vitro, collected after SARS-CoV-2 vaccination. Receptors were obtained from a human donor who had recovered from COVID-19.

V and J are TRBV19 and TRBJ2-7; TRBD1 matches at 7 bases. The germline V gene encodes CDR1 LNHDA and CDR2 SQIVND (reference sequence). The CDR3 has 14 residues. V lost 11 bases to trimming and J lost 6 bases; unmatched junction nucleotides: 16. The CDR3 DNA reads as TGTGCCTTAGTATTGTGGGACAGCTCGTCCGAGCAGTACTTC. Amino acid sequence: CALVLWDSSSEQYF.

V is TRBV20-1 and J is TRBJ2-7; TRBD2 matches 7 bases. Germline V lookup: CDR1 DFQATT, CDR2 SNEGSKA (reference sequence). The CDR3 is 17 residues long. V lost 0 bases to trimming and J lost 1 base; unmatched junction nucleotides: 12. Written as DNA, the CDR3 is TGCAGTGCTAGAGATGTCGCTAGCGGAGGCTTGTCCTACGAGCAGTACTTC. Its protein product is CSARDVASGGLSYEQYF.

The rearrangement links TRBV21-1 to TRBJ2-1; TRBD1 is taken as the D call from the table, unchecked against the DNA. TRBV21-1 is listed as a pseudogene. CDR3 length: 17 amino acids. This CDR3 reads CASSKGGGLGSYNEQFF. In DNA, the CDR3 is TGTGCCAGCAGCAAAGGAGGGGGCCTGGGCTCCTACAATGAGCAGTTCTTC.

The rearrangement joins TRBV6-5 to TRBJ1-2, with 8 bases lining up with TRBD1. The V segment lost 2 bases and the J segment 5 bases; nucleotides outside the gene matches: 4. The CDR3 covers 14 residues. Germline CDR1 MNHEY, CDR2 SVGAGI. CDR3 DNA sequence: TGTGCCAGCAGTTACAACCAGGGGGCTTATGGCTACACCTTC. Encoded protein: CASSYNQGAYGYTF.

V and J are TRBV7-2 and TRBJ2-2, with unresolved D. Looked up from germline, CDR1 is SGHTA and CDR2 is FQGNSA. V gave up 5 bases and J gave up 3 bases, with 13 bases separating them. The CDR3 is made up of 15 amino acids. CDR3 sequence (DNA): TGTGCCAGCAGCCCTCTCCCAGCTTACACCGGGGAGCTGTTTTTT. Its protein is CASSPLPAYTGELFF.

The V gene is TRBV6-2 or TRBV6-3, the J gene TRBJ1-1; D might be TRBD1 (5 bases). Germline loops: CDR1 MNHEY, CDR2 SVGEGT. The CDR3 loop spans 13 amino acids. Trimming removed 6 bases from V and 4 bases from J, with 12 bases in between. This chain's CDR3 is CASRETGGTEAFF. The CDR3 coding sequence is TGTGCCAGCAGGGAGACCGGGGGCACTGAAGCTTTCTTT.

V usage is TRBV21-1 and J usage is TRBJ1-1; the table's D call, TRBD1, was not checked against the DNA. TRBV21-1 has pseudogene status. This CDR3 spans 17 amino acids. The CDR3 here is CASSKDRRDRASTEAFF. In DNA, the CDR3 is TGTGCCAGCAGCAAAGATCGTAGGGACAGGGCATCCACTGAAGCTTTCTTT.

This clonotype was detected only a few times. The rearrangement joins TRBV20-1 to TRBJ2-5, with TRBD1 matching over 7 bases. Looked up from germline, CDR1 is DFQATT and CDR2 is SNEGSKA (reference sequence). J lost 1 base, V lost 7 bases, and 6 bases had no gene match. The CDR3 spans 13 residues. CDR3 DNA sequence: TGCAGTGTGAGGGGGCCGAGCCAAGAGACCCAGTACTTC. Its protein product is CSVRGPSQETQYF.

This chain links TRBV7-3 with TRBJ2-7; no definite D call. The germline V and J ends were trimmed by 3 bases and 6 bases, with 12 bases remaining between them. Per the germline V gene, CDR1 is SGHTA and CDR2 is FQGTGA. The CDR3 spans 13 residues. The DNA of the CDR3 is TGTGCCAGCAGCTTTGAAGGTCTAGGCGAGCAGTACTTC. This translates into CASSFEGLGEQYF.

The chain links TRBV20-1 to TRBJ1-2; D is unresolved. This CDR3 spans 11 amino acids. Germline V CDR1 and CDR2: DFQATT, SNEGSKA (reference sequence). Trimming shortened V by 4 bases and J by 7 bases, and 10 bases separated the two germline ends. CDR3 nucleotide sequence: TGCAGTGCTACGGGCTCCGGTGGCTACACCTTC. Its protein is CSATGSGGYTF.

This clonotype was seen more than once but under ten times. J is TRBJ2-2 and V is TRBV7-2; tentative D call: TRBD2 (6 bases). The germline V gene encodes CDR1 SGHTA and CDR2 FQGNSA. V lost 6 bases to trimming and J lost 6 bases, with 14 bases between them. The CDR3 extends over 14 amino acids. CDR3 DNA sequence: TGTGCCAGCAGTAAGCACAGCGGGTCCGGGGAGCTGTTTTTT. Encoded protein: CASSKHSGSGELFF.

The rearrangement links TRBV6-1 to TRBJ1-1; possibly TRBD1 for D (6 bases). Deletions cut 6 bases from V and 1 base from J, with 12 bases between. There are 14 residues in the CDR3. CDR1 and CDR2 from the germline V gene are MNHNS and SASEGT. The CDR3 coding sequence is TGTGCCAGCAGGGACAGACGTGAGAACACTGAAGCTTTCTTT. It yields the protein CASRDRRENTEAFF.

The chain joins TRBV27 to TRBJ1-2, with 8 bases lining up with TRBD1. The CDR3 is 15 residues long. Trimming took 3 bases from V and 8 from J; bases not matched to a gene: 11. The germline V gene encodes CDR1 MNHEY and CDR2 SMNVEV (reference sequence). CDR3 loop: CASSFSGGIGHGYTF. The CDR3 nucleotides are TGTGCCAGCAGTTTTTCAGGGGGCATCGGGCACGGCTACACCTTC.

The genes are TRBV7-2 and TRBJ2-7, with TRBD2 matching 11 bases. V was clipped by 3 bases and J by 4 bases; unmatched bases: 5. This CDR3 spans 15 amino acids. CDR1 is SGHTA and CDR2 is FQGNSA in the germline V gene. The CDR3 sequence: CASSLLAGGRYEQYF. The DNA for the CDR3 is TGTGCCAGCAGCTTGCTAGCGGGGGGACGATACGAGCAGTACTTC.

This rearrangement joins TRBV12-3 or TRBV12-4 to TRBJ1-5; D is uncertain. Trimming left V 6 bases short and J 3 bases short, with 9 bases between. This CDR3 is 13 amino acids long. CDR3: CASSRRVNQPQHF. The DNA for the CDR3 is TGTGCCAGCAGCCGGAGAGTCAATCAGCCCCAGCATTTT.

This clonotype was picked up a small number of times. The chain is built from TRBV15 and TRBJ1-4; D unresolved. The CDR3 loop spans 13 amino acids. Per the germline V gene, CDR1 is LNHNV and CDR2 is YYDKDF (reference sequence). The V end lost 0 bases, the J end lost 5 bases, and 4 bases lay between the germline ends. The CDR3 here is CATSRDRNEKLFF. DNA of the CDR3: TGTGCCACCAGCAGAGATCGGAATGAAAAACTGTTTTTT.

This clonotype was seen only a few times. The chain joins TRBV6-5 to TRBJ1-5; D not resolved. Germline V gene data show CDR1 as MNHEY and CDR2 as SVGAGI. V was clipped by 0 bases and J by 4 bases, with 7 bases between them. The CDR3 is 14 amino acids. CDR3 protein: CASSYSGWNQPQHF. For the CDR3, the DNA is TGTGCCAGCAGTTACTCGGGATGGAATCAGCCCCAGCATTTT.

The V call is TRBV7-3, the J call TRBJ2-2, with TRBD2 matching over 7 bases. Trimming removed 7 bases from V and 5 bases from J; junction bases left unmatched: 4. Germline V CDR1 and CDR2: SGHTA, FQGTGA. The CDR3 spans 13 residues. The CDR3 sequence: CASNSAGTGELFF. In nucleotides, the CDR3 is TGTGCCAGCAACTCAGCGGGAACCGGGGAGCTGTTTTTT.

The chain employs TRBV6-1 and TRBJ1-5, with D possibly matching TRBD1 (5 bases). Germline CDR1 and CDR2: MNHNS and SASEGT. Trimming shortened V by 7 bases and J by 3 bases, and 16 bases separated the two germline ends. This CDR3 has 15 amino acids. CDR3 loop: CASTYGGGDNQPQHF. DNA of the CDR3: TGTGCCAGCACCTACGGGGGGGGTGACAATCAGCCCCAGCATTTT.

The gene calls are TRBV6-2 or TRBV6-3 and TRBJ1-1, with 9 bases aligning to TRBD1. After removal of 8 bases from V and 6 bases from J, the junction contained 1 base not matched to a gene. CDR3 length: 11 residues. Germline lookup yields CDR1 MNHEY and CDR2 SVGEGT. CDR3 sequence (DNA): TGTGCCAGCGGACAGGGGTCTGAAGCTTTCTTT. Amino acid sequence: CASGQGSEAFF.

This clonotype was counted only a few times. The chain uses TRBV12-3 or TRBV12-4 and TRBJ1-5; D gene ambiguous. CDR3 length: 13 amino acids. Trimming cost V 8 bases and J 0 bases, with 8 bases left between them. Here the CDR3 reads CASSLNSNQPQHF. The CDR3 DNA follows: TGTGCCAGCTCCCTAAATAGCAATCAGCCCCAGCATTTT.

This clonotype has more than one count but fewer than ten. The gene calls are TRBV28 and TRBJ1-2; D remains unclear. The CDR3 totals 12 residues. With 2 bases removed from V and 6 bases from J, the gap between germline ends came to 7 bases. Germline values: CDR1 MDHEN, CDR2 SYDVKM. CDR3 protein: CASSLSTNGYTF. The DNA for the CDR3 is TGTGCCAGCAGTTTAAGCACGAATGGCTACACCTTC.

The chain has TRBV11-2 and TRBJ2-7; 8 nucleotides line up with TRBD2. CDR3 length equals 14 residues. Germline CDR1 and CDR2: SGHAT and FQNNGV. The ends lost 5 bases at V and 2 bases at J; junction bases unmatched: 5. CDR3 DNA sequence: TGTGCCAGCAGCCATGAAGCGGGGGCCTACGAGCAGTACTTC. It codes for CASSHEAGAYEQYF.

The table lists this clonotype with a few counts. V usage is TRBV7-2 and J usage is TRBJ2-5, with TRBD2 identical over 7 bases. The CDR3 has 17 residues. The trim removed 0 bases at V and 0 bases at J, leaving 7 bases unmatched. The germline gives CDR1 SGHTA, CDR2 FQGNSA. CDR3 protein: CASSLAGSGGYQETQYF. In DNA, the CDR3 is TGTGCCAGCAGCTTAGCGGGATCGGGGGGATACCAAGAGACCCAGTACTTC.

The rearrangement uses TRBV11-3 and TRBJ1-1; D is uncertain. This CDR3 is 16 amino acids long. The germline V and J ends were trimmed by 0 bases and 2 bases, with 13 bases remaining between them. CDR1 and CDR2 (germline): SGHNT, YENEEA. CDR3 sequence reads: CASSLDHRAFNTEAFF. The CDR3, as DNA: TGTGCCAGCAGCTTAGATCACCGAGCATTCAACACTGAAGCTTTCTTT.

The chain employs TRBV28 and TRBJ2-4; TRBD2 might be the D (6 bases). The ends were cut back, 6 bases at V and 0 bases at J, with 9 bases in the middle. The CDR3 length is 14 residues. The germline V gene encodes CDR1 MDHEN and CDR2 SYDVKM. The CDR3 loop is CASREAGAKNIQYF. In DNA form, the CDR3 reads TGTGCCAGCAGGGAAGCGGGAGCCAAAAACATTCAGTACTTC.

The rearrangement joins TRBV6-2 or TRBV6-3 to TRBJ2-7; D remains unclear. The CDR3 is 19 amino acids. Trimming cost V 3 bases and J 1 base, with 25 bases left between them. In germline, CDR1 is MNHEY, CDR2 SVGEGT. Written as DNA, the CDR3 is TGTGCCAGCAGTTATGTCGGTTCCGGGTCGTCCGACGGATCCTACGAGCAGTACTTC. Translation: CASSYVGSGSSDGSYEQYF.

This clonotype was recorded once. This chain connects TRBV10-3 to TRBJ1-4, with D tentatively TRBD1 (5 bases). This CDR3 is 12 amino acids long. The germline CDR1 and CDR2 sequences are ENHRY and SYGVKD. The ends were cut back, 9 bases at V and 8 bases at J, with 13 bases in the middle. For the CDR3, the DNA is TGTGCCATACGGGACGGTCTCGAAAAACTGTTTTTT. Its protein product is CAIRDGLEKLFF.